Included here is one T cell receptor (beta chain) sequence, with context. This specimen belongs to a study of T cell changes during pregnancy in multiple sclerosis. Produced via immunoSEQ multiplex PCR; TCRdb's table is partial and in-frame only. The data show fewer than 150,000 clones, with 96% seen just once and around 0.46% held by the top ten. The CDR3 length is 15 residues. V gave up 0 bases and J gave up 5 bases; unmatched junction bases: 3. Germline CDR1 reads MNHNS; CDR2 reads SASEGT. The rearrangement links TRBV6-1 to TRBJ1-1; 10 bases align to TRBD1. This sequence was found in a female donor with multiple sclerosis, enrolled in a pregnancy study. Sequencing used peripheral blood, obtained after pregnancy. CDR3 loop: CASSEADRGLTEAFF. The CDR3 bases are TGTGCCAGCAGTGAAGCTGACAGGGGGCTGACTGAAGCTTTCTTT.